Presented here are 12 T cell receptor beta chains from one specimen sequenced in a study of regulatory T cells in long-lasting Graves disease. Time point of the sample: newly diagnosed GD, antithyroid drugs for less than 3 months. PBMC RNA was the source of the TCR library. Library construction for TCR beta used iRepertoire HTBI primers and Arm-PCR of CDR3 regions. MiXCR, applied by TCRdb to the multiplex PCR reads, yields one record per CDR3 protein. The table records roughly 520,000 distinct CDR3 sequences, around 12% of them present only once. The sample was also reused in another study, on T cells in Graves' hyperthyroidism and ophthalmopathy.

This specimen was peripheral blood mononuclear cells (PBMCs), taken at new diagnosis, from a patient treated with antithyroid drugs. Receptors were obtained from a woman in her thirties with Graves disease.

The sample holds many counts of this clonotype. This chain connects TRBV11-3 to TRBJ2-5; 14 nucleotides agree with TRBD2. CDR1 and CDR2 from the germline V gene are SGHNT and YENEEA. The ends lost 2 bases at V and 7 bases at J; junction bases unmatched: 12. The CDR3 sequence is 18 residues long. This CDR3 is CASSLSLWGTSGSGTQYF. In DNA, the CDR3 is TGTGCCAGCAGCTTAAGTTTGTGGGGGACTAGCGGGAGCGGGACCCAGTACTTC.

This clonotype was observed many times. The V gene is TRBV30, the J gene TRBJ2-2; tentative D call: TRBD2 (6 bases). The V gene lost 3 bases and the J gene lost 1 base, with 9 bases spanning the gap. The CDR3 is 14 residues long. Germline V gene lookup returns CDR1 GTSNPN and CDR2 SVGIG (reference sequence). For the CDR3, the DNA is TGTGCCTGGAGGGAGGGAGGGAACACCGGGGAGCTGTTTTTT. It codes for CAWREGGNTGELFF.

This clonotype was seen more than once but under ten times. This chain links TRBV5-5 with TRBJ2-1; 7 bases match TRBD2. Per germline, CDR1 SGHKS and CDR2 YYEKEE (reference sequence). The CDR3 runs 17 residues. V lost 5 bases, J lost 9 bases, and 20 bases stayed unmatched. The DNA for the CDR3 is TGTGCCAGCAGTCTCCGCATGACGACCAGCGGGAAGGTTGAGCAGTTCTTC. Its translation is CASSLRMTTSGKVEQFF.

The sample holds a few counts of this clonotype. The rearrangement links TRBV6-2 or TRBV6-3 to TRBJ1-2; 12 nucleotides agree with TRBD1. CDR3 length: 15 residues. The trim removed 5 bases at V and 2 bases at J, leaving 3 bases unmatched. Germline CDR1 is MNHEY and CDR2 is SVGEGT. The DNA for the CDR3 is TGTGCCAGCAGTGAGGGACAGGGGGCCAACTATGGCTACACCTTC. Amino acid sequence: CASSEGQGANYGYTF.

The table lists this clonotype with many counts. This chain joins TRBV12-3 or TRBV12-4 and TRBJ2-7, with D maybe TRBD2 (5 bases). The CDR3 length is 15 residues. The V end was cut by 2 bases, the J end by 2 bases, with 13 bases between. Written as DNA, the CDR3 is TGTGCCAGCAGTTTAAGAGAGGGCAGAACCTACGAGCAGTACTTC. Protein: CASSLREGRTYEQYF.

This clonotype showed up just a few times. The rearrangement links TRBV28 to TRBJ2-5, with D maybe TRBD2 (5 bases). Trimming removed 6 bases at V and 2 bases at J, with 16 bases between. Germline CDR1 and CDR2: MDHEN and SYDVKM. The CDR3 runs to 15 residues. The CDR3 loop is CASSLGEGLQETQYF. The CDR3 DNA is TGTGCCAGCAGCCTCGGAGAGGGCTTACAAGAGACCCAGTACTTC.

As regards this clonotype: A far larger clone is just one base off, so this is likely a read error. V and J are TRBV7-9 and TRBJ2-7; a possible D gene is TRBD1 (5 bases). Trimming cost V 5 bases and J 7 bases, with 21 bases left between them. Germline lookup yields CDR1 SEHNR and CDR2 FQNEAQ (reference sequence). This CDR3 spans 15 amino acids. The CDR3, as DNA: TGTGCCAGCAGCATGACAGCGAGCTCCTACAATGAGCAGTACTTC. As protein: CASSMTASSYNEQYF.

This clonotype was counted many times. J is TRBJ1-6 and V is TRBV27; D not resolved. This CDR3 has 16 residues. The germline CDR1 and CDR2 sequences are MNHEY and SMNVEV (reference sequence). Trimming pared 2 bases from V and 8 bases from J, leaving 16 bases between. CDR3 region: CASSLRSGRAYSPLHF. The CDR3 DNA sequence: TGTGCCAGCAGTTTACGGTCGGGGAGGGCCTATTCACCCCTCCACTTT.

This clonotype was counted many times. The gene calls are TRBV27 and TRBJ1-2; D gene ambiguous. Trimming took 6 bases from V and 2 from J, leaving 16 bases between them. CDR3 size: 15 residues. Germline-derived CDR1 and CDR2 are MNHEY and SMNVEV (reference sequence). The CDR3 here is CASRPLGGQNYGYTF. CDR3 DNA: TGTGCCAGCAGACCACTCGGAGGGCAGAACTATGGCTACACCTTC.

This clonotype occurred many times. The genes are TRBV27 and TRBJ1-6; no firm D call. Germline CDR1 reads MNHEY; CDR2 reads SMNVEV (reference sequence). This CDR3 is 12 amino acids long. Trimming cost V 8 bases and J 3 bases, with 5 bases left between them. CDR3 protein: CASGYYNSPLHF. CDR3 sequence (DNA): TGTGCCAGCGGCTACTATAATTCACCCCTCCACTTT.

This clonotype was seen more than once but under ten times. The V call is TRBV10-1, the J call TRBJ1-4; D is unclear. V lost 0 bases and J 5 bases, leaving 4 bases between the germline ends. Germline V gives CDR1 WNHNN, CDR2 SYGVQD (reference sequence). The length of the CDR3 is 13 residues. CDR3 in DNA: TGCGCCAGCAGTGAGTCGGCGAATGAAAAACTGTTTTTT. This translates into CASSESANEKLFF.

As concerns this clonotype: A much larger clone lies a single base off, so this may be a read error. The V and J genes are TRBV6-4 and TRBJ1-2; the match to TRBD1 covers 9 bases. This CDR3 comprises 15 residues. From germline, CDR1 is MRHNA and CDR2 SNTAGT. The CDR3 DNA is TGTGCCAACAGTTCCTGGACAGGGGATAACTATGGCTACACCTTC. Protein product: CANSSWTGDNYGYTF.